This TCR beta chain was sequenced during a study of cytomegalovirus exposure and HLA in healthy donors (dated by TCRdb to 2015 to 2018). In the study overall: An earlier analysis of 587 of the donors reported about 260 Gb of sequence data and 117 million unique TCR beta sequences obtained from roughly 170 million T cells. An early release that covered about 640 HLA-typed donors contained approximately 300 gigabases of sequencing data and around 85 million unique TCR sequences. Of the approximately 400 genotyped donors, approximately 80% fell in the genetic ancestry cluster associated with self-reported Caucasian donors. The study aimed to test whether signatures of past pathogen exposure could be identified by cataloging public T cell receptors. The study profiled the T cell repertoires of 666 subjects by immunosequencing and related them to cytomegalovirus serostatus. Besides the first cohort of some 670 subjects, a separate validation cohort made up of roughly 120 different subjects was used. To predict cytomegalovirus infection status, the study combined high-throughput TCR immunosequencing, statistical association of individual TCRs with disease status, and machine learning. In a later analysis, previously published TCR beta repertoires from 670 or so donors were re-analyzed and high-resolution HLA genotyping was added so that TCR occurrence patterns could be studied. Rather than using new phenotypic data, the later analysis identified candidate immune exposures from TCR beta sequences and from how often those sequences occurred across donors. In an earlier analysis of over 550 of the donors, high-throughput TCR beta sequencing was used to judge whether each TCR beta V gene segment behaved as functional or pseudogenic. Donor age, sex, ethnicity and CMV serostatus were compiled together with the repertoire data. In a later genetic analysis, genome-wide SNP genotypes for about 55% of the roughly 700 donors were used, and that subset was treated as a discovery cohort. All discovery cohort repertoires had been generated using a single sequencing platform. Class I and class II HLA loci were covered by the typing at four-digit resolution. Typing coverage varied by locus: about 629-640 donors for A, B, C, DRB1 and DQB1; roughly 560 for DQA1; approximately 610 for DPA1; about 450 for DPB1. Because of strong linkage in the cohort, roughly five DR-DQ haplotypes were treated as single units for association and clustering. Among about 400 genotyped donors of the cohort, an average of about 240,000 unique TCR beta nucleotide sequences was sequenced per donor, of which 15% to 20% were non-productive. General study outcomes and caveats: The classifier was reported to diagnose cytomegalovirus status with high specificity and sensitivity in both the original cohort and the validation cohort. Because counts were too low, some 16 rarely observed V segments, including chromosome 9 orphons, were excluded from the earlier analysis of some 590 of the donors. In a later analysis, HLA-associated TCR beta chains were found to be more clonally expanded and to have lower generation probabilities than equally common non-associated chains. In vitro tests confirmed that a few of the cytomegalovirus-associated TCR beta chains recognize cytomegalovirus antigens. Most CMV-associated TCR beta chains appeared to be HLA-restricted in a later analysis, and the HLA associations seemed to be driven largely by CMV exposure. Linkage disequilibrium might explain the correlated functional status among segregating V segments, but an unknown experimental factor could not be excluded. Several of the top co-occurrence clusters appeared to be linked to parvovirus B19, influenza, CMV and Epstein-Barr virus, according to a later analysis. Roughly uniform sequencing depth across donors was assumed in presence/absence analyses, although this assumption may not hold. In a later genetic analysis, a missense DCLRE1C variant was associated with V-gene and J-gene trimming of TCR beta chains, and the association was replicated in an independent cohort. While some public TCRs were present in many individuals, most TCR sequences turned up only very rarely across donors. In this cohort, only TCR beta chains were sequenced, and detectable features were limited by the absence of alpha or paired-chain data. Because HLA typing was unavailable for some donors at each locus, only the typed subset was used in association tests. A further reported finding was that TCR beta sequences accurately predicted the HLA-A and HLA-B alleles for most subjects in the first cohort. According to a later genetic analysis, donors in an Asian-associated ancestry cluster had fewer N-insertions in productive TCRs than the approximately 650-donor mean. The authors suggested that the approach could potentially be extended to other disease states and immunological phenotypes. In the study, 150 to 200 TCR beta chains were listed as associated with cytomegalovirus. A group of highly shared sequence variants was considered likely to be a technical artifact of the sequencing pipeline. The 87-base-pair reads could not distinguish some IMGT-functional V segments, including TRBV6-2 and TRBV6-3, so those segments were excluded. For the cohort, immune exposure information was limited to CMV serostatus. When HLA alleles, especially DR and DQ, strongly co-occurred, attributing TCR associations to individual alleles was difficult. Broadly in line with IMGT annotations, most TCR beta V segments showed up in productive rearrangements about 87% or about 30% of the time in an earlier analysis of some 590 of the donors. At a false discovery rate of 0.05, a later analysis linked 15,000 to 20,000 TCR beta sequences to specific HLA alleles. According to a later analysis, TCR association rates differed among HLA loci, with DRB1 alleles showing the most associated TCRs and HLA-C alleles showing the fewest.

The cohort was made up of approximately 670 healthy bone marrow donors. At the time of sampling, every cohort member was nominally healthy, though immune exposures that went unrecorded were likely present. The donor was CMV seronegative and was included in the group of 352 seronegative cohort members. A peripheral blood sample was provided by each donor, and peripheral blood mononuclear cells were used for TCR beta sequencing. The Qiagen DNeasy Blood Extraction Kit was used to extract genomic DNA from the blood cell samples. CDR1 SGHRS and CDR2 YFSETQ were looked up in the germline V gene. The junction shows trimming of 4 bases on V and 3 bases on J, and the gene matches do not reach 15 bases of it. The CDR3 measures 19 amino acids from cysteine to phenylalanine. The sequence is cut down to CDR3 DNA, 57 bases in frame from base 1. Libraries came from the immunoSEQ multiplex PCR assay. For the multiplex PCR, a mixture combining 60 forward primers for TCR Vbeta segments and 13 reverse primers for TCR Jbeta segments was used. The CDR3 region of rearranged TCR beta genes was amplified from genomic DNA with a multiplex PCR assay. The Illumina HiSeq System was used to sequence the amplified TCR beta libraries as 87-base-pair reads. The authors' analysis ran thus. A later analysis tallied 75 million to 85 million unique TCR beta chains across the 666 repertoires, and some 12 million of those chains were shared by two or more donors. To remove PCR and sequencing errors, raw reads were error-corrected and collapsed into unique sequences using a nearest-neighbor algorithm that merged closely related sequences. To assign V, D and J gene segments, CDR3 sequences were aligned to IMGT reference sequences. For a sequence to be retained, a match of at least six nucleotides was required to both a V gene segment and a J gene segment. A rearrangement counted as productive if the CDR3 had no stop codons and remained in frame with V and J, and every other rearrangement counted as non-productive. CDR3 was defined by IMGT convention, running from the second conserved V-encoded cysteine to the conserved J-encoded phenylalanine. Sequences without an unambiguous match to a single V gene segment were excluded from the earlier analysis of several hundred of the donors. An earlier analysis of 500 to 700 of the donors classified V segments as functional when productive rearrangements were above 56.7% and as segregating when the standard deviation between donors was above 5%. A statistical classification framework was built for diagnosing cytomegalovirus status from the catalog of TCR beta chain sequences. A later analysis assigned V and J genes by comparing TCR nucleotide sequences with IMGT/GENE-DB human TR gene sequences. Using the TCRdist pipeline, a later analysis assigned CDR3 sequences along with most-parsimonious VDJ recombination scenarios. A later analysis defined each TCR beta chain by its CDR3 amino acid sequence plus V-gene family, and excluded reads lacking a unique V-gene family. To address suspected cross-contamination and a sequencing artifact, a later analysis removed a few hundred highly shared, low-generation-probability nucleotide sequences. In a later analysis, a clonal expansion index for each public chain was calculated from normalized within-repertoire ranks of inferred template counts. A later analysis computed generation probabilities with a VDJ recombination model fitted to out-of-frame rearrangements, and checked the results against IGoR. Hypergeometric tests were used in a later analysis to score TCR-TCR, TCR-HLA and TCR-CMV co-occurrence, with a repertoire-size bias correction applied to the TCR pairs. In a later analysis, false discovery rates were estimated by permuting HLA or CMV assignments 20 times. In a later analysis, co-occurring TCRs were grouped using DBSCAN, with TCRdist sequence similarity added in when clustering inside HLA-allele-positive subsets. For co-occurrence clustering, repertoires with fewer than 30,000 or more than 120,000 public chains were excluded, along with a handful of repertoires with anomalous nucleotide sharing. The table was pulled from immuneACCESS by TCRdb, which kept in-frame rearrangements only. Such tables lose some clones; where checked, under half of the loss comes from unresolved V genes, and the rest has no known cause. V, J and clone size are those of that table, while D and trimming were read from the DNA. This sample is represented by 85,000 to 90,000 clones; around 85% of them were singletons. In total, the top ten clones hold about 2.5% of the sample.

Regarding this clone: Its specific antigen is unknown. No quality values exist for individual bases; no much larger clone is one base distant.

The TCR originated in a man aged 25-40 years in good health and CMV-seronegative. Material: PBMCs. The V and J segments used are TRBV5-1 and TRBJ2-2; 10 central nucleotides agree with TRBD1. In nucleotide form, the sequence is TGCGCCAGCAGCGGATGGGACAGGGGCGCAGGATCGCACACCGGGGAGCTGTTTTTT. It translates to CASSGWDRGAGSHTGELFF.